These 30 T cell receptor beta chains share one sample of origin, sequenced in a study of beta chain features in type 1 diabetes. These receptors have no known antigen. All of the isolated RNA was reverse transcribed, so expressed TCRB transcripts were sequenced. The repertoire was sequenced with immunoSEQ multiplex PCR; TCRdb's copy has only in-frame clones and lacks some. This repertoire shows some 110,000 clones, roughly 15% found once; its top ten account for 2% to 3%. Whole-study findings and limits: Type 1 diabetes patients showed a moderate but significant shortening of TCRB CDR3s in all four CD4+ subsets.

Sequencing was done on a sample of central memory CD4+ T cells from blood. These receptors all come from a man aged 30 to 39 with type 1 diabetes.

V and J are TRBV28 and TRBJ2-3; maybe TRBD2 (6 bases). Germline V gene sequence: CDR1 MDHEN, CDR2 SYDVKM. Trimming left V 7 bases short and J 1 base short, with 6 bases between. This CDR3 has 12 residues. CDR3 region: CASTGGTDTQYF. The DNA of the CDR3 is TGTGCCAGCACGGGGGGCACAGATACGCAGTATTTT.

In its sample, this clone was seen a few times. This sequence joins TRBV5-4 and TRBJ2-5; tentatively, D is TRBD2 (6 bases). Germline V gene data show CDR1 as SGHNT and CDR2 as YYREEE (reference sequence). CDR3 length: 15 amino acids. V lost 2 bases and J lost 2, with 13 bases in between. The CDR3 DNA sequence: TGTGCCAGCAGCTTCAACCGGGGGAGGCAAGAGACCCAGTACTTC. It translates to CASSFNRGRQETQYF.

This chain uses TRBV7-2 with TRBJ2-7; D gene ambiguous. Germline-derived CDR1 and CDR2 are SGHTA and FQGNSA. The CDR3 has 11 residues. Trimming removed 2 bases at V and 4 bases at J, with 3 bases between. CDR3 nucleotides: TGTGCCAGCAGCTTAATGTACGAGCAGTACTTC. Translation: CASSLMYEQYF.

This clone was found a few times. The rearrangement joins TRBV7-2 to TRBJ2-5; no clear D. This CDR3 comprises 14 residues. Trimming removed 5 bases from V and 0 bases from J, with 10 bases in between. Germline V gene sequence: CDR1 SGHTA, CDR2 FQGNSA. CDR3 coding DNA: TGTGCCAGCAGCCTTAGCTGGCACCAAGAGACCCAGTACTTC. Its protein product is CASSLSWHQETQYF.

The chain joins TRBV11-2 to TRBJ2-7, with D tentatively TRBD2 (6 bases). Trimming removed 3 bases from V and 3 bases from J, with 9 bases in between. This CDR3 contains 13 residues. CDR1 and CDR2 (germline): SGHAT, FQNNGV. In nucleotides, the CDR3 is TGTGCCAGCAGCTTCCAGGGAGGCTACGAGCAGTACTTC. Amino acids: CASSFQGGYEQYF.

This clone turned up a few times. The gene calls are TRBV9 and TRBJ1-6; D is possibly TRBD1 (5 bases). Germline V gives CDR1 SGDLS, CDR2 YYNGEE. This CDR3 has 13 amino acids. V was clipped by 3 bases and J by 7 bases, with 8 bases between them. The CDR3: CASSGGVNSPLHF. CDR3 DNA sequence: TGTGCCAGCAGCGGAGGGGTGAATTCACCCCTCCACTTT.

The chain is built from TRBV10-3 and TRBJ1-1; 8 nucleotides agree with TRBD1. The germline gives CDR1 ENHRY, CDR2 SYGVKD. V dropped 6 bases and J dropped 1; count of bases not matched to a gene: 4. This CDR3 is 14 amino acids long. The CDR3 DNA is TGTGCCATCAGAAAGACAGGGGCGAACACTGAAGCTTTCTTT. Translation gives CAIRKTGANTEAFF.

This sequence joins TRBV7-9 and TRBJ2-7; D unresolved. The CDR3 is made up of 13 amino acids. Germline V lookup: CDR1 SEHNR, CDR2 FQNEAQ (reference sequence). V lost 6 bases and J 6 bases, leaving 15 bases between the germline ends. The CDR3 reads CASSIAGAGEQYF. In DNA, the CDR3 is TGTGCCAGCAGTATCGCAGGTGCCGGCGAGCAGTACTTC.

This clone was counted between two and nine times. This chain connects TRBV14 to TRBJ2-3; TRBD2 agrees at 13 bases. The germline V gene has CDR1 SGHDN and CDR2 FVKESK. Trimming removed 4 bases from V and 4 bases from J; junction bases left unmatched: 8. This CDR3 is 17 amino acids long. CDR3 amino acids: CASSPHTTSGGADTQYF. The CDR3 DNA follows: TGTGCCAGCAGCCCGCACACTACTAGCGGGGGGGCAGATACGCAGTATTTT.

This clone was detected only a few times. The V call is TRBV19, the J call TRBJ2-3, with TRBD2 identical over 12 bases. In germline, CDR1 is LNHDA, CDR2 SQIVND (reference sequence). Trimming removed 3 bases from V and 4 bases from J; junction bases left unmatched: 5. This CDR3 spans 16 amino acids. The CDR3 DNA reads TGTGCCAGTAGTATTAAGGGACTAGCGGGCGCAGATACGCAGTATTTT. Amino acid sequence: CASSIKGLAGADTQYF.

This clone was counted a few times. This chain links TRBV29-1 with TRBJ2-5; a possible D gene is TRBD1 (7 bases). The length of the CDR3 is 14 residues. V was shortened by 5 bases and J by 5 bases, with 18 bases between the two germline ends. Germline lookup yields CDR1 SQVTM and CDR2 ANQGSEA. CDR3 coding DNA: TGCAGCGTTCAGGAGCAGGGGGGTCGGGAGACCCAGTACTTC. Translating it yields CSVQEQGGRETQYF.

CDR3 residues: CASSFGSVGSYNEQFF. The CDR3 nucleotides are TGTGCCAGCAGTTTTGGTAGTGTCGGCTCCTACAATGAGCAGTTCTTC. J is TRBJ2-1 and V is TRBV28; D unclear. This CDR3 has 16 amino acids. CDR1 MDHEN and CDR2 SYDVKM come from the germline V gene. The V end lost 3 bases, the J end lost 0 bases, and 12 bases lay between the germline ends.

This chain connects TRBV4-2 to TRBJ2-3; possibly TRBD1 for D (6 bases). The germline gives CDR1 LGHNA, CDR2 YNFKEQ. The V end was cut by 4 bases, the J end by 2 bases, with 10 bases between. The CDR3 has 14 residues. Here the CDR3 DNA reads TGTGCCAGCAGCCGCGTGGGGGCCACAGATACGCAGTATTTT. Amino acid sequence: CASSRVGATDTQYF.

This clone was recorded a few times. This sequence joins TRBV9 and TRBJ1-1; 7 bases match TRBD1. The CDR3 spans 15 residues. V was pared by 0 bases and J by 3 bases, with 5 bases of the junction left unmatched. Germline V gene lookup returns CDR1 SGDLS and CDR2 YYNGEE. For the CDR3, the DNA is TGTGCCAGCAGCGTAGGTTCAGGGGGAGACACTGAAGCTTTCTTT. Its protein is CASSVGSGGDTEAFF.

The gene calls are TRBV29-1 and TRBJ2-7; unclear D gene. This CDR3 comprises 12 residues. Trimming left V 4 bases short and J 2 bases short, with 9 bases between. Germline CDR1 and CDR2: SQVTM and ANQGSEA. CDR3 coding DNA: TGCAGCGTTGCGCCCAGTCCCTACGAGCAGTACTTC. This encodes CSVAPSPYEQYF.

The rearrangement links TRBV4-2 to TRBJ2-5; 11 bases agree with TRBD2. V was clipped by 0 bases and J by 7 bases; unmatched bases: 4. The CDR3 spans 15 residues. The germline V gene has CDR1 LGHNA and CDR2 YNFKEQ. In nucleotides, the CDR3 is TGTGCCAGCAGCCAAGATAGCGGGGGGGCTGGGACCCAGTACTTC. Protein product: CASSQDSGGAGTQYF.

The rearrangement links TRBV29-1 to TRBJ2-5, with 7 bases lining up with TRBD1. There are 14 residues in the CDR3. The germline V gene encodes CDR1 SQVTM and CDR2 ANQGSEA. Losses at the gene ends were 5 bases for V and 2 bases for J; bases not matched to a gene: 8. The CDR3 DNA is TGCAGCGTTACGACAGGGTCTTCTCAAGAGACCCAGTACTTC. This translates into CSVTTGSSQETQYF.

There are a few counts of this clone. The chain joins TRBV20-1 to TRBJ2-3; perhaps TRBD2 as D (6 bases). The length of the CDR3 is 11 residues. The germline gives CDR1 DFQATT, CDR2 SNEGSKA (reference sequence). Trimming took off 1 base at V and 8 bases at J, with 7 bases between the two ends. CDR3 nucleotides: TGCAGTGCTAGAGTGGGAGGTACGCAGTATTTT. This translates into CSARVGGTQYF.

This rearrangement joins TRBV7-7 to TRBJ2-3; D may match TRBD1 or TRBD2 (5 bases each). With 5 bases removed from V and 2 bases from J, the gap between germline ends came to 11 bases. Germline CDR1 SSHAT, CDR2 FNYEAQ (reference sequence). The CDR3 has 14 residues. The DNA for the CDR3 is TGTGCCAGCAGCGAACGGGACGTCACAGATACGCAGTATTTT. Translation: CASSERDVTDTQYF. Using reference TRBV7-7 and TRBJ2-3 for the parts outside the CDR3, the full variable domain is GAGVSQSPRYKVTKRGQDVTLRCDPISSHATLYWYQQALGQGPEFLTYFNYEAQPDKSGLPSDRFSAERPEGSISTLTIQRTEQRDSAMYRCASSERDVTDTQYFGPGTRLTVL.

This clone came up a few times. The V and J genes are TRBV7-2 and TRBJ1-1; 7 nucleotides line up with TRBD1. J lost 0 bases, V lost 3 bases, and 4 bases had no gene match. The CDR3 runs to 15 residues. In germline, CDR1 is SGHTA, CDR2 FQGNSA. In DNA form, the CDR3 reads TGTGCCAGCAGCTTCTCGACAGGGATGAACACTGAAGCTTTCTTT. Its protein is CASSFSTGMNTEAFF.

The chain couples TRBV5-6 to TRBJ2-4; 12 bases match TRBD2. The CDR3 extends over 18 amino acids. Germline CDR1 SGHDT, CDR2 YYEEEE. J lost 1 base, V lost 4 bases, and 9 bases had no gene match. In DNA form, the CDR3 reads TGTGCCAGCAGCCTCACTAGCGGGGGGTACGAGGCCAAAAACATTCAGTACTTC. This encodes CASSLTSGGYEAKNIQYF. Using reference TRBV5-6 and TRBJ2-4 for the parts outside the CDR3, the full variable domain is DAGVTQSPTHLIKTRGQQVTLRCSPKSGHDTVSWYQQALGQGPQFIFQYYEEEERQRGNFPDRFSGHQFPNYSSELNVNALLLGDSALYLCASSLTSGGYEAKNIQYFGAGTRLSVL.

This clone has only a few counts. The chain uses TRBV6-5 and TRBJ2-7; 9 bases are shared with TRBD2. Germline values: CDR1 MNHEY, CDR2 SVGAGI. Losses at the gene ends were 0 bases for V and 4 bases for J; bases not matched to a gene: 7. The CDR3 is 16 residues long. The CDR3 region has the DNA TGTGCCAGCAGTTACTCACGAGCGGGGGGTGTATACGAGCAGTACTTC. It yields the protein CASSYSRAGGVYEQYF.

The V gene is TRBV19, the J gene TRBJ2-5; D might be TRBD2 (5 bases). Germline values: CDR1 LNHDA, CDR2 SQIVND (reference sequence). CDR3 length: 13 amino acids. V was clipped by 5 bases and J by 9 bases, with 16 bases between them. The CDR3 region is CASSAGITASQYF. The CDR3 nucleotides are TGTGCCAGTAGTGCGGGTATTACGGCGTCCCAGTACTTC.

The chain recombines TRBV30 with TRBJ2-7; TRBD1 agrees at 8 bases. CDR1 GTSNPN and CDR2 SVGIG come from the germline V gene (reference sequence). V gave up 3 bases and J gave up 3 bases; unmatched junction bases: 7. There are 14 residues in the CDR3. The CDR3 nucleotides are TGTGCCTGGAGGGGGGGACAGGCCTACTACGAGCAGTACTTC. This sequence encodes CAWRGGQAYYEQYF.

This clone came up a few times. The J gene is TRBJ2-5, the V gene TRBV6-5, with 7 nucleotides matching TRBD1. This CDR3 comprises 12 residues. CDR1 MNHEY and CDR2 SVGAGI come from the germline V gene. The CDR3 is CTTQGYQETQYF. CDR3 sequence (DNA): TGTACAACACAGGGGTACCAAGAGACCCAGTACTTC.

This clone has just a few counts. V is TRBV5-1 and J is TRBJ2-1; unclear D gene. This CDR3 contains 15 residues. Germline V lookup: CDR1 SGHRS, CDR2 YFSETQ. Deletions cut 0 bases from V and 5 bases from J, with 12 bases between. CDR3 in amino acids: CASSLDGLPHNEQFF. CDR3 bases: TGCGCCAGCAGCTTGGATGGGCTTCCCCACAATGAGCAGTTCTTC.

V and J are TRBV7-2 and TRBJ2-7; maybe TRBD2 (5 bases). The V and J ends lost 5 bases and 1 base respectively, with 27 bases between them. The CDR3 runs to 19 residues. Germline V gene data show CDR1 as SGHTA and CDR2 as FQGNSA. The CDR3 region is CASSAVLRRRTRTSYEQYF. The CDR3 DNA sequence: TGTGCCAGCAGCGCCGTGCTGAGGCGCAGGACCCGGACTTCCTACGAGCAGTACTTC. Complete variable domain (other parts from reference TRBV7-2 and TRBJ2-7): GAGVSQSPSNKVTEKGKDVELRCDPISGHTALYWYRQSLGQGLEFLIYFQGNSAPDKSGLPSDRFSAERTGGSVSTLTIQRTQQEDSAVYLCASSAVLRRRTRTSYEQYFGPGTRLTVT.

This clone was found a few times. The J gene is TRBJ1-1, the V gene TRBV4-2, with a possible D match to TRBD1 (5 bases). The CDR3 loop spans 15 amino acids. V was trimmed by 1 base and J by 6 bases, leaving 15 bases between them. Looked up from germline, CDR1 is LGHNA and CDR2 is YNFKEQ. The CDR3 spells CASSQGPGRGAEAFF. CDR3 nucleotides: TGTGCCAGCAGCCAAGGTCCGGGCCGGGGCGCTGAAGCTTTCTTT.

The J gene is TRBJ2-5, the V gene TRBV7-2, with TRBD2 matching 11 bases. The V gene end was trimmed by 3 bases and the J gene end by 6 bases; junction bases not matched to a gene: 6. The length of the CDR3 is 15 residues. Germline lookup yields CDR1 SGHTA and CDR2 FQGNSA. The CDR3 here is CASSLETSGVQTQYF. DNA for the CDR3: TGTGCCAGCAGCTTGGAGACTAGCGGGGTACAGACCCAGTACTTC. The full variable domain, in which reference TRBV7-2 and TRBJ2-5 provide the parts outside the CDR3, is GAGVSQSPSNKVTEKGKDVELRCDPISGHTALYWYRQSLGQGLEFLIYFQGNSAPDKSGLPSDRFSAERTGGSVSTLTIQRTQQEDSAVYLCASSLETSGVQTQYFGPGTRLLVL.

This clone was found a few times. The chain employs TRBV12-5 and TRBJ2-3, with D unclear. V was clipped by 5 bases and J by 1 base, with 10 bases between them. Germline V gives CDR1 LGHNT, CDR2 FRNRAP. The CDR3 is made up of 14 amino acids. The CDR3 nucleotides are TGTGCTAGTGGTGATCGAGGACGCACAGATACGCAGTATTTT. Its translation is CASGDRGRTDTQYF.